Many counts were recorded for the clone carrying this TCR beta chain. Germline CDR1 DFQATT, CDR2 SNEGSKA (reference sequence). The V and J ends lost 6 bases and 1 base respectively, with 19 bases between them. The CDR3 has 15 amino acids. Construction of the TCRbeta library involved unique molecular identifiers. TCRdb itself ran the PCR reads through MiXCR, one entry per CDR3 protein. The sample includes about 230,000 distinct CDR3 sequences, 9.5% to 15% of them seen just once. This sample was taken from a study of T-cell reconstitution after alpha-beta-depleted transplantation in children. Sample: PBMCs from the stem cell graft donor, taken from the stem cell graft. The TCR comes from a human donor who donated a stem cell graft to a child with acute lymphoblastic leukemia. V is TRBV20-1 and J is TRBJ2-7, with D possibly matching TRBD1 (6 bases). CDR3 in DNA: TGCAGTGCCTCAGGGGCATCCGGGGAATCCTACGAGCAGTACTTC. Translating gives CSASGASGESYEQYF.